This is a list of T cell receptor beta chains from one sample in a study of shared clonotypes between healthy human individuals. Clones were sequenced by immunoSEQ multiplex PCR, and TCRdb holds only the in-frame ones, with some missing. The sample has 2 million to 2.5 million clones; approximately 95% are singletons. The material sequenced was naive CD4+ T cells from PBMCs. The source of these receptors is a man between 18 and 35 years old in good health. Some clones in this sample may be carry-over from other donors' samples. Both conserved end residues are part of each CDR3. A D gene is named only where the DNA matches it firmly. Only part of the rows carry a size: once, few, many, or a class if the clone is expanded.

j_gene	v_gene	abundance	d_gene	CDR3aa	CDR3nt
TRBJ2-7	TRBV4-2	-	TRBD2	CASSPEEAGAREQYF	TGTGCCAGCAGCCCCGAGGAAGCGGGAGCCAGGGAGCAGTACTTC
TRBJ2-7	TRBV2	-	-	CASIKGVYEQYF	TGTGCCAGCATTAAAGGGGTCTACGAGCAGTACTTC
TRBJ2-7	TRBV4-1	-	TRBD1	CASSSRTQGVYEQYF	TGCGCCAGCAGCTCTAGAACTCAGGGGGTCTACGAGCAGTACTTC
TRBJ2-1	TRBV7-7	-	TRBD2	CASSHLAGAEGNEQFF	TGTGCCAGCAGCCATCTAGCGGGAGCGGAGGGAAATGAGCAGTTCTTC
TRBJ2-5	TRBV6-5	-	-	CASSPRGGLGETQYF	TGTGCCAGCAGTCCCCGAGGAGGGCTGGGGGAGACCCAGTACTTC
TRBJ1-1	TRBV5-6	-	-	CASSLYSGSLLMNTEAFF	TGTGCCAGCAGCTTGTACTCGGGGAGTCTGCTAATGAACACTGAAGCTTTCTTT
TRBJ1-5	TRBV6-6	-	TRBD1	CASSPRQGGNQPQHF	TGTGCCAGCAGCCCTAGACAGGGTGGCAATCAGCCCCAGCATTTT
TRBJ2-1	TRBV5-1	-	TRBD1	CASSLVRTGDYNEQFF	TGCGCCAGCAGCTTGGTACGGACAGGGGACTACAATGAGCAGTTCTTC
TRBJ1-5	TRBV4-2	-	-	CANSQDGGKDQPQHF	TGTGCCAACAGCCAAGATGGGGGAAAGGATCAGCCCCAGCATTTT
TRBJ2-1	TRBV5-4	-	TRBD1	CASSLGTGPLNEQFF	TGTGCCAGCAGCCTCGGGACAGGGCCATTGAATGAGCAGTTCTTC
TRBJ2-5	TRBV27	-	-	CASRMAGAETQYF	TGTGCCAGCAGGATGGCGGGGGCAGAGACCCAGTACTTC
TRBJ2-5	TRBV7-9	-	-	CASRKMEGSETQYF	TGTGCCAGCAGAAAAATGGAGGGCAGCGAGACCCAGTACTTC
TRBJ2-5	TRBV7-2	-	TRBD2	CASKLREPQETQYF	TGTGCCAGCAAGCTGCGGGAGCCCCAAGAGACCCAGTACTTC
TRBJ1-1	TRBV10-3	-	-	CAISESPGPAGTEAFF	TGTGCCATCAGTGAGTCCCCCGGGCCGGCGGGGACTGAAGCTTTCTTT
TRBJ2-7	TRBV4-2	-	TRBD1	CASSPNSGQFYEQYF	TGTGCCAGCAGCCCAAATTCGGGACAGTTCTACGAGCAGTACTTC
TRBJ1-1	TRBV18	-	-	CASSPNRDTEAFF	TGTGCCAGCTCACCAAACCGGGACACTGAAGCTTTCTTT
TRBJ2-1	TRBV18	-	-	CASSPDRTYNEQFF	TGTGCCAGCTCACCAGACAGAACCTACAATGAGCAGTTCTTC
TRBJ1-4	TRBV5-1	-	-	CASSLWGGPNEKLFF	TGCGCCAGCAGCTTGTGGGGAGGGCCTAATGAAAAACTGTTTTTT
TRBJ2-4	TRBV18	-	-	CASSPPGGFAKNIQYF	TGTGCCAGCTCACCACCGGGAGGTTTTGCCAAAAACATTCAGTACTTC
TRBJ1-2	TRBV9	-	-	CASSVGPGQLYGYTF	TGTGCCAGCAGCGTAGGACCCGGGCAGCTCTATGGCTACACCTTC
TRBJ1-4	TRBV5-1	-	-	CASSLERGSNEKLFF	TGCGCCAGCAGCTTGGAGCGGGGAAGTAATGAAAAACTGTTTTTT
TRBJ2-3	TRBV27	once	-	CASVGSPEDTQYF	TGTGCCAGCGTTGGCAGTCCAGAAGATACGCAGTATTTT
TRBJ2-1	TRBV29-1	-	-	CSVVGGILYNEQFF	TGCAGCGTTGTAGGGGGGATCCTATACAATGAGCAGTTCTTC
TRBJ1-3	TRBV7-2	-	-	CASSLSGQSGNTIYF	TGTGCCAGCAGCCTTTCCGGGCAGTCCGGAAACACCATATATTTT
TRBJ1-1	TRBV7-2	-	-	CASSTSVDTEAFF	TGTGCCAGCAGCACAAGCGTGGACACTGAAGCTTTCTTT
TRBJ1-2	TRBV15	-	-	CATTGSNYGYTF	TGTGCCACCACAGGGTCTAACTATGGCTACACCTTC
TRBJ2-1	TRBV18	once	TRBD2	CASSATSGRGNEQFF	TGTGCCAGCTCAGCGACTAGCGGGAGGGGCAATGAGCAGTTCTTC
TRBJ1-1	TRBV28	-	-	CASSDALGAEAFF	TGTGCCAGCAGTGACGCCTTAGGGGCTGAAGCTTTCTTT
TRBJ1-2	TRBV2	-	-	CASSDGGGRSYGYTF	TGTGCCAGCAGTGATGGTGGGGGGCGTAGCTATGGCTACACCTTC
TRBJ2-2	TRBV4-3	-	TRBD1	CASSQRSGQAGELFF	TGCGCCAGCAGCCAAAGATCGGGACAGGCCGGGGAGCTGTTTTTT
TRBJ2-7	TRBV28	-	TRBD2	CASSLRRGGRINEQYF	TGTGCCAGCAGTTTGCGCCGCGGGGGGCGCATCAACGAGCAGTACTTC
TRBJ1-1	TRBV11-2	-	-	CASSLAGLNTEAFF	TGTGCCAGCAGCTTAGCGGGGTTGAACACTGAAGCTTTCTTT
TRBJ2-1	TRBV15	once	-	CATSRANEQFF	TGTGCCACCAGCCGGGCCAATGAGCAGTTCTTC
TRBJ1-2	TRBV10-3	few	-	CAIAVRTDYGYTF	TGTGCCATCGCTGTCCGGACAGACTATGGCTACACCTTC
TRBJ2-7	TRBV5-1	-	-	CASSLGVVTYEQYF	TGCGCCAGCAGCTTGGGGGTCGTTACCTACGAGCAGTACTTC
TRBJ2-5	TRBV7-2	-	-	CASQPGRSQETQYF	TGTGCCAGTCAACCGGGACGGAGCCAAGAGACCCAGTACTTC
TRBJ1-2	TRBV5-1	-	-	CASSFEINYGYTF	TGCGCCAGCAGCTTTGAAATTAACTATGGCTACACCTTC
TRBJ2-3	TRBV28	-	-	CASSRADLSTDTQYF	TGTGCCAGCAGTCGAGCGGACCTGAGCACAGATACGCAGTATTTT
TRBJ1-2	TRBV7-8	-	-	CASSLEGRGYGYTF	TGTGCCAGCAGCTTAGAGGGTCGGGGCTATGGCTACACCTTC
TRBJ1-5	TRBV11-2	-	-	CASSLTDSNQPQHF	TGTGCCAGCAGCCTGACGGATAGCAATCAGCCCCAGCATTTT
TRBJ2-5	TRBV15	-	-	CATSRAGNGLETQYF	TGTGCCACCAGCAGAGCTGGGAATGGATTGGAGACCCAGTACTTC
TRBJ1-5	TRBV18	-	TRBD1	CASSPPRTGDQPQHF	TGTGCCAGCTCACCACCCCGGACAGGCGATCAGCCCCAGCATTTT
TRBJ2-4	TRBV11-2	-	TRBD2	CASSDLAVLAKNIQYF	TGTGCCAGCAGCGATCTAGCGGTTTTAGCCAAAAACATTCAGTACTTC
TRBJ1-5	TRBV2	-	-	CASRDNTIQPQHF	TGTGCCAGCAGGGACAATACGATTCAGCCCCAGCATTTT
TRBJ1-2	TRBV6-5	once	-	CASSYGAGRYGYTF	TGTGCCAGCAGTTATGGGGCAGGACGCTATGGCTACACCTTC